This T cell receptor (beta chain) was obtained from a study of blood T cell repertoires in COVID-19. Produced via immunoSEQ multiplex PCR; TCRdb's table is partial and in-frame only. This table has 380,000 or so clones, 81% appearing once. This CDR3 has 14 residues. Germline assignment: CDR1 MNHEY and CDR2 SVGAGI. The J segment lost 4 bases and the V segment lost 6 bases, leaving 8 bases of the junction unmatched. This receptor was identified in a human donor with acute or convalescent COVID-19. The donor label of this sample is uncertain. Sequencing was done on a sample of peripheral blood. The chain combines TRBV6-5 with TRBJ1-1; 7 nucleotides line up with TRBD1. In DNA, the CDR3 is TGTGCCAGCAGGGCAGGGGGTTGGACCACTGAAGCTTTCTTT. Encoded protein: CASRAGGWTTEAFF.